The 17 T cell receptor beta chains below were found in one sample sequenced in a study of cytotoxic CD8 clonotypes in ibrutinib-treated CLL. Profiled with immunoSEQ multiplex PCR; TCRdb holds only in-frame clones, not every one. Of around 150,000 clones in the sample, 70% to 90% are singletons; the top ten hold about 3%. The specimen comprised PBMCs, sampled at disease progression, from a patient treated with ibrutinib. The receptors come from a human donor with chronic lymphocytic leukemia.

CDR3: CASSRSGQEFYEQYF. The CDR3 region has the DNA TGTGCCAGCTCCCGGTCCGGACAGGAATTCTACGAGCAGTACTTC. V is TRBV18 and J is TRBJ2-7, with 7 bases that match TRBD1. The CDR3 runs 15 residues. CDR1 KGHSH and CDR2 LQKENI come from the germline V gene. V shed 6 bases, J shed 3 bases, and the junction held 11 bases outside the gene matches. Full variable domain (missing parts from reference TRBV18 and TRBJ2-7): NAGVMQNPRHLVRRRGQEARLRCSPMKGHSHVYWYRQLPEEGLKFMVYLQKENIIDESGMPKERFSAEFPKEGPSILRIQQVVRGDSAAYFCASSRSGQEFYEQYFGPGTRLTVT.

The J gene is TRBJ2-7, the V gene TRBV4-1; 9 bases are shared with TRBD2. The CDR3 totals 15 residues. With 0 bases clipped from V and 3 bases from J, the junction kept 3 bases outside the gene matches. Germline loops: CDR1 MGHRA, CDR2 YSYEKL. CDR3 amino acids: CASSQDWREGYEQYF. CDR3 bases: TGCGCCAGCAGCCAAGATTGGCGGGAGGGCTACGAGCAGTACTTC.

The chain couples TRBV11-3 to TRBJ2-1; D not certain. This CDR3 region has 16 residues. Trimming shortened V by 1 base and J by 8 bases, and 18 bases separated the two germline ends. Germline V gene data show CDR1 as SGHNT and CDR2 as YENEEA. The CDR3 reads CASSLGIVRVRDEQFF. CDR3 bases: TGTGCCAGCAGCTTAGGTATAGTACGTGTTCGCGATGAGCAGTTCTTC.

V and J are TRBV27 and TRBJ2-1, with D perhaps TRBD2 (6 bases). The CDR3 totals 13 residues. In germline, CDR1 is MNHEY, CDR2 SMNVEV (reference sequence). Trimming removed 11 bases at V and 12 bases at J, with 23 bases between. CDR3 bases: TGTGCCTCCAGATTCTTATCAGGAGGGAGGCAGTTCTTC. Translation gives CASRFLSGGRQFF.

The rearrangement uses TRBV5-1 and TRBJ1-2; D possibly corresponds to TRBD1 (5 bases). V lost 5 bases to trimming and J lost 7 bases, with 15 bases between them. CDR3 length: 13 amino acids. From germline, CDR1 is SGHRS and CDR2 YFSETQ. CDR3: CASSRVGEGGYTF. For the CDR3, the DNA is TGCGCCAGCAGTCGTGTGGGGGAGGGTGGCTACACCTTC.

The J gene is TRBJ1-4, the V gene TRBV19, with D possibly being TRBD1 (5 bases). V lost 6 bases, J lost 0 bases, and 14 bases lay in between. The CDR3 runs to 16 residues. In germline, CDR1 is LNHDA, CDR2 SQIVND (reference sequence). The CDR3 here is CASSRYTGATNEKLFF. The CDR3 DNA reads TGTGCCAGTAGCAGATACACAGGCGCAACTAATGAAAAACTGTTTTTT.

The rearrangement links TRBV5-1 to TRBJ2-7; D possibly matches TRBD1 or TRBD2 (5 bases each). V lost 3 bases, J lost 0 bases, and 16 bases lay in between. The CDR3 sequence is 16 residues long. The germline V gene encodes CDR1 SGHRS and CDR2 YFSETQ. DNA for the CDR3: TGCGCCAGCAGCTCTCGAGCCGGGGCCGACTCCTACGAGCAGTACTTC. The encoded protein is CASSSRAGADSYEQYF.

This chain joins TRBV19 and TRBJ1-2, with 7 bases matching TRBD1. The V and J ends lost 3 bases and 7 bases, in that order; junction bases with no gene match: 20. CDR1 is LNHDA, CDR2 SQIVND, per germline (reference sequence). The CDR3 loop spans 18 amino acids. The CDR3 loop is CASSMVQSRGAGGRGYTF. CDR3 in DNA: TGTGCCAGTAGTATGGTTCAGTCGCGTGGGGCAGGGGGTCGTGGCTACACCTTC.

The chain recombines TRBV2 with TRBJ2-3; a weak D match, TRBD1 (6 bases). The CDR3 spans 15 residues. Deletions cut 2 bases from V and 3 bases from J, with 12 bases between. CDR1 is SNHLY, CDR2 FYNNEI, per germline. This chain's CDR3 is CASSERRQATDTQYF. Here the CDR3 DNA reads TGTGCCAGCAGTGAACGTCGACAGGCGACAGATACGCAGTATTTT.

Points on this clone: The sample holds other DNA sequences that translate to the same CDR3. The chain carries TRBV19 and TRBJ2-7; D unclear. Between the trimmed V and J ends, which lost 5 bases and 5 bases, there was a span of 13 bases. The V gene's germline CDR1 is LNHDA and CDR2 SQIVND (reference sequence). This CDR3 is built from 13 residues. The CDR3: CASSYSGRDEQYF. CDR3 nucleotides: TGTGCCAGTAGTTATTCAGGTAGAGACGAGCAGTACTTC. The full variable domain, its missing parts supplied by reference TRBV19 and TRBJ2-7, is DGGITQSPKYLFRKEGQNVTLSCEQNLNHDAMYWYRQDPGQGLRLIYYSQIVNDFQKGDIAEGYSVSREKKESFPLTVTSAQKNPTAFYLCASSYSGRDEQYFGPGTRLTVT.

This clone was observed once. The chain recombines TRBV30 with TRBJ2-1; 9 bases are a match to TRBD1. The CDR3 is 15 residues long. Germline-derived CDR1 and CDR2 are GTSNPN and SVGIG (reference sequence). V gave up 4 bases and J gave up 4 bases; unmatched junction bases: 8. CDR3 protein: CAWTSTGGLYNEQFF. The CDR3 DNA is TGTGCCTGGACCTCGACAGGGGGTCTTTACAATGAGCAGTTCTTC.

V is TRBV7-2 and J is TRBJ2-1; D is possibly TRBD2 (7 bases). The CDR3 runs to 17 residues. Germline V gene lookup returns CDR1 SGHTA and CDR2 FQGNSA. V was clipped by 1 base and J by 3 bases, with 16 bases between them. CDR3 loop: CASSLEGGRALYNEQFF. The CDR3 DNA is TGTGCCAGCAGCTTAGAAGGGGGGAGGGCCCTCTACAATGAGCAGTTCTTC.

This rearrangement joins TRBV5-6 to TRBJ2-5; possible D gene TRBD2, 5 bases. CDR3 length equals 14 residues. CDR1 and CDR2 (germline): SGHDT, YYEEEE. V was clipped by 4 bases and J by 4 bases, with 14 bases between them. CDR3 protein: CASSPLGGGETQYF. CDR3 bases: TGTGCCAGCAGCCCCCTTGGAGGTGGAGAGACCCAGTACTTC.

This chain links TRBV19 with TRBJ1-5; D unclear. The CDR3 runs 15 residues. The germline V gene encodes CDR1 LNHDA and CDR2 SQIVND (reference sequence). Trimming cost V 6 bases and J 1 base, with 13 bases left between them. CDR3 DNA sequence: TGTGCCAGTAGCAAAAAGGACGCAAGCAATCAGCCCCAGCATTTT. Its protein is CASSKKDASNQPQHF. Drawing the rest from reference TRBV19 and TRBJ1-5, the complete variable domain is DGGITQSPKYLFRKEGQNVTLSCEQNLNHDAMYWYRQDPGQGLRLIYYSQIVNDFQKGDIAEGYSVSREKKESFPLTVTSAQKNPTAFYLCASSKKDASNQPQHFGDGTRLSIL.

The chain carries TRBV6-5 and TRBJ2-7; the match to TRBD1 covers 7 bases. The trim removed 2 bases at V and 2 bases at J, leaving 9 bases unmatched. CDR1 is MNHEY and CDR2 is SVGAGI in the germline V gene. The CDR3 runs 16 residues. CDR3 loop: CASSYRPGGRPYEQYF. The CDR3 DNA is TGTGCCAGCAGTTACAGACCAGGGGGTCGCCCCTACGAGCAGTACTTC.

This CDR3 reads CASSPGTSGDTQYF. The DNA of the CDR3 is TGTGCCAGCAGCCCCGGGACTAGCGGGGATACGCAGTATTTT. The chain employs TRBV7-2 and TRBJ2-3; 12 bases map to TRBD2. Germline CDR1 is SGHTA and CDR2 is FQGNSA. CDR3 length: 14 amino acids. Losses at the gene ends were 5 bases for V and 6 bases for J; bases not matched to a gene: 3.

V usage is TRBV2 and J usage is TRBJ1-1; D is possibly TRBD1 (6 bases). Trimming removed 6 bases from V and 4 bases from J, with 24 bases in between. The germline V gene has CDR1 SNHLY and CDR2 FYNNEI. The CDR3 is made up of 17 amino acids. DNA for the CDR3: TGTGCCAGCAGGAAGATCGGGGGCGAGGTCAGGGCCACTGAAGCTTTCTTT. Encoded protein: CASRKIGGEVRATEAFF.